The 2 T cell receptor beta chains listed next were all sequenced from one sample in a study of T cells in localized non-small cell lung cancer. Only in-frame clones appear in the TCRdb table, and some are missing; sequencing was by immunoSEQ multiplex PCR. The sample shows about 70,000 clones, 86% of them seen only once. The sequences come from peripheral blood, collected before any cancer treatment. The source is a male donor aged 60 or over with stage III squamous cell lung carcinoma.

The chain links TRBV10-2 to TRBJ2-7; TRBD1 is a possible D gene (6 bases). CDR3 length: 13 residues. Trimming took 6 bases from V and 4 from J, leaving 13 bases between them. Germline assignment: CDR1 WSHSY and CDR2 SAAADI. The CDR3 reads CASREGGSYEQYV. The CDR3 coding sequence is TGCGCCAGCAGAGAAGGGGGTTCGTACGAGCAGTACGTC.

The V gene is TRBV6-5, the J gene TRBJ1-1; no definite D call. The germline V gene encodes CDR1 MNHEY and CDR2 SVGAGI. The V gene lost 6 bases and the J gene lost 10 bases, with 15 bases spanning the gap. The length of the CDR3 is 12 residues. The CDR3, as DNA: TGTGCCAGCAGATTGACGGCGGGAACAGCTTTCTTT. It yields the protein CASRLTAGTAFF.